The 18 T cell receptor beta chains below come from one sample, sequenced in a study of T cell responses to AZD1222 COVID-19 vaccine. Assay used: immunoSEQ multiplex PCR; TCRdb lists only in-frame clones, some missing. The sample has around 150,000 clones; 85% to 90% are singletons. Material: peripheral blood, obtained on day 0 of AZD1222 vaccination. The receptors here all came from an adult in good health.

Remarks on this clone: A read error may produce the germline difference seen at one junction end. The chain uses TRBV11-2 and TRBJ1-2, with D unclear. The germline V gene has CDR1 SGHAT and CDR2 FQNNGV. The CDR3 is made up of 14 amino acids. The CDR3 sequence is CASSPTGGRPTRQF. CDR3 coding DNA: TGTGCCAGCAGCCCAACCGGCGGGCGCCCCACCCGCCAATTC.

This clone has at least ten counts. The V and J genes are TRBV3-1 (or the pseudogene TRBV3-2) and TRBJ2-1; D gene ambiguous. CDR1 and CDR2 (germline): LGHDT, YNNKEL (reference sequence). V was clipped by 4 bases and J by 0 bases, with 13 bases between them. CDR3 length equals 16 residues. CDR3 sequence reads: CASSPGAQSSYNEQFF. The DNA for the CDR3 is TGTGCCAGCAGCCCGGGCGCACAGAGCTCCTACAATGAGCAGTTCTTC.

CDR3 nucleotides: TGTGCCAGTAGTTCGGGGGGCGGAGAGACCCAGTACTTC. It translates to CASSSGGGETQYF. This chain connects TRBV19 to TRBJ2-5; a weak D match, TRBD2 (7 bases). Germline V gives CDR1 LNHDA, CDR2 SQIVND (reference sequence). V was clipped by 5 bases and J by 4 bases, with 11 bases between them. This CDR3 has 13 amino acids. Together with reference TRBV19 and TRBJ2-5, the CDR3 gives the full variable domain: DGGITQSPKYLFRKEGQNVTLSCEQNLNHDAMYWYRQDPGQGLRLIYYSQIVNDFQKGDIAEGYSVSREKKESFPLTVTSAQKNPTAFYLCASSSGGGETQYFGPGTRLLVL.

The gene calls are TRBV6-5 and TRBJ1-2; D unclear. CDR1 is MNHEY, CDR2 SVGAGI, per germline. The germline V and J ends were trimmed by 2 bases and 8 bases, with 12 bases remaining between them. This CDR3 has 13 amino acids. As DNA, the CDR3 is TGTGCCAGCAGTTACACTCGAACGAGCGGCTACACCTTC. Translating gives CASSYTRTSGYTF.

The table lists this clone with a few counts. V and J are TRBV16 and TRBJ1-1; 7 bases match TRBD1. CDR1 KGHSY and CDR2 FQNENV come from the germline V gene. V lost 4 bases, J lost 3 bases, and 8 bases stayed unmatched. CDR3 size: 15 residues. In DNA form, the CDR3 reads TGTGCCAGCAGCCCGAGACAGGGCAGAGACACTGAAGCTTTCTTT. Its translation: CASSPRQGRDTEAFF. Full variable domain (remainder filled in from reference TRBV16 and TRBJ1-1): GEEVAQTPKHLVRGEGQKAKLYCAPIKGHSYVFWYQQVLKNEFKFLISFQNENVFDETGMPKERFSAKCLPNSPCSLEIQATKLEDSAVYFCASSPRQGRDTEAFFGQGTRLTVV.

This clone was recorded once. This sequence joins TRBV19 and TRBJ1-2; 7 bases fit TRBD1. The J segment lost 4 bases and the V segment lost 7 bases, leaving 9 bases of the junction unmatched. The germline gives CDR1 LNHDA, CDR2 SQIVND (reference sequence). The CDR3 is made up of 14 amino acids. In DNA form, the CDR3 reads TGTGCCAGTACCCTACAGGGGTGGGCCTATGGCTACACCTTC. This gives the protein CASTLQGWAYGYTF. Using reference TRBV19 and TRBJ1-2 for the parts outside the CDR3, the full variable domain is DGGITQSPKYLFRKEGQNVTLSCEQNLNHDAMYWYRQDPGQGLRLIYYSQIVNDFQKGDIAEGYSVSREKKESFPLTVTSAQKNPTAFYLCASTLQGWAYGYTFGSGTRLTVV.

CDR3 sequence: CASSALRSYNEQFF. The CDR3 bases are TGTGCCAGCAGTGCGTTAAGATCCTACAATGAGCAGTTCTTC. This chain uses TRBV6-2 or TRBV6-3 with TRBJ2-1; no definite D call. With 5 bases removed from V and 1 base from J, the gap between germline ends came to 9 bases. The CDR3 covers 14 residues. Germline-derived CDR1 and CDR2 are MNHEY and SVGEGT.

The J gene is TRBJ2-1, the V gene TRBV5-4; D tentatively fits TRBD1 or TRBD2 (5 bases each). V shed 0 bases and J shed 9 bases, with 7 bases lying between them. Germline loops: CDR1 SGHNT, CDR2 YYREEE (reference sequence). This CDR3 is 12 amino acids long. CDR3 protein: CASSLEGREQFF. The CDR3, as DNA: TGTGCCAGCAGCTTGGAGGGACGTGAGCAGTTCTTC.

This chain connects TRBV2 to TRBJ1-1, with TRBD1 matching 7 bases. Germline V gene lookup returns CDR1 SNHLY and CDR2 FYNNEI. V lost 4 bases to trimming and J lost 0 bases; unmatched junction nucleotides: 5. This CDR3 region has 15 residues. Written as DNA, the CDR3 is TGTGCCAGCAGTGCGGGACAGAGACTGAACACTGAAGCTTTCTTT. This sequence encodes CASSAGQRLNTEAFF.

As DNA, the CDR3 is TGCAGCGTTCTCTGGGGGCTCAATCAGCCCCAGCATTTT. Translated, it gives CSVLWGLNQPQHF. The rearrangement uses TRBV29-1 and TRBJ1-5, with D possibly matching TRBD1 (6 bases). The CDR3 has 13 amino acids. CDR1 and CDR2 (germline): SQVTM, ANQGSEA. V was trimmed by 5 bases and J by 3 bases, leaving 11 bases between them.

The gene calls are TRBV18 and TRBJ1-1; tentatively, D is TRBD1 (6 bases). Trimming took 3 bases from V and 1 from J, leaving 12 bases between them. CDR3 size: 15 residues. Germline CDR1 KGHSH, CDR2 LQKENI. CDR3 region: CASSPLGGRNTEAFF. As DNA, the CDR3 is TGTGCCAGCTCACCTTTAGGGGGGCGGAACACTGAAGCTTTCTTT. The full variable domain, completed using reference TRBV18 and TRBJ1-1, is NAGVMQNPRHLVRRRGQEARLRCSPMKGHSHVYWYRQLPEEGLKFMVYLQKENIIDESGMPKERFSAEFPKEGPSILRIQQVVRGDSAAYFCASSPLGGRNTEAFFGQGTRLTVV.

This rearrangement joins TRBV7-9 to TRBJ2-6; D gene ambiguous. CDR1 SEHNR and CDR2 FQNEAQ come from the germline V gene (reference sequence). The CDR3 extends over 17 amino acids. V gave up 5 bases and J gave up 4 bases, with 18 bases separating them. CDR3 bases: TGTGCCAGCAGCCTTCTAGGGCAGCCCCTCGGGGCCAACGTCCTGACTTTC. Translation gives CASSLLGQPLGANVLTF.

The chain is built from TRBV6-4 and TRBJ1-1; D perhaps matches TRBD1 (5 bases). Germline assignment: CDR1 MRHNA and CDR2 SNTAGT. The V end lost 8 bases, the J end lost 6 bases, and 19 bases lay between the germline ends. This CDR3 is built from 14 residues. Here the CDR3 reads CASLVREFEPEAFF. The CDR3 DNA follows: TGTGCCAGCCTTGTCAGGGAATTTGAACCTGAAGCTTTCTTT.

The chain is built from TRBV7-9 and TRBJ1-3; a possible D gene is TRBD1 (5 bases). Germline assignment: CDR1 SEHNR and CDR2 FQNEAQ (reference sequence). This CDR3 comprises 17 residues. The germline V and J ends were trimmed by 7 bases and 4 bases, with 23 bases remaining between them. The DNA of the CDR3 is TGTGCCAGCATCAAACAGCAGAGTGACGGGGCGGGAAACACCATATATTTT. The encoded protein is CASIKQQSDGAGNTIYF.

The V and J genes are TRBV11-2 and TRBJ2-3, with D maybe TRBD2 (6 bases). Germline V lookup: CDR1 SGHAT, CDR2 FQNNGV. There are 15 residues in the CDR3. Trimming removed 5 bases at V and 3 bases at J, with 15 bases between. CDR3 amino acids: CASSPWRGATDTQYF. CDR3 coding DNA: TGTGCCAGCAGCCCATGGCGGGGAGCTACAGATACGCAGTATTTT.

The chain couples TRBV28 to TRBJ1-2, with TRBD1 matching over 7 bases. J gave up 2 bases and V 3 bases, and 15 bases lay outside the gene matches. The CDR3 totals 18 residues. CDR1 is MDHEN and CDR2 is SYDVKM in the germline V gene. The chain's CDR3 is CASSFTHYSGTENYGYTF. The CDR3 bases are TGTGCCAGCAGTTTTACCCACTACTCCGGGACAGAAAACTATGGCTACACCTTC.

The chain joins TRBV30 to TRBJ2-7; weak D call: TRBD1 (5 bases). The germline V and J ends were trimmed by 3 bases and 2 bases, with 11 bases remaining between them. Germline V gene lookup returns CDR1 GTSNPN and CDR2 SVGIG (reference sequence). This CDR3 is 13 amino acids long. This CDR3 is CAWRQKGAYEQYF. Here the CDR3 DNA reads TGTGCCTGGAGGCAAAAAGGGGCCTACGAGCAGTACTTC.

The chain couples TRBV6-4 to TRBJ1-2; D remains ambiguous. This CDR3 region has 16 residues. Germline loops: CDR1 MRHNA, CDR2 SNTAGT. Trimming shortened V by 6 bases and J by 3 bases, and 20 bases separated the two germline ends. CDR3 sequence reads: CASSLTYEASDYGYTF. CDR3 nucleotide sequence: TGTGCCAGCAGCCTAACTTATGAAGCTTCCGACTATGGCTACACCTTC.